This T cell receptor beta chain was captured by sequencing in a study of T cells after posttransplantation cyclophosphamide. Study findings and constraints: Later blood repertoires were often dominated by clones from the donor CD8+ memory compartment.

The naive gate required viable CD3+CD4+ or CD3+CD8+ cells with CCR7+CD45RA+CD45RO-CD95-CD27+CD28+ phenotype. Clones were read by immunoSEQ multiplex PCR, and TCRdb kept only the in-frame ones, dropping some. Counted here are 31,000 or so clones, 90% to 95% occurring once; the ten biggest clones make up 0.09% to 0.12%. The CDR3 has 15 residues. Germline assignment: CDR1 LNHDA and CDR2 SQIVND (reference sequence). Trimming removed 2 bases from V and 2 bases from J, with 10 bases in between. A note on this clone: The antigen remains unidentified.

This chain links TRBV19 with TRBJ2-4; D may be TRBD1 (6 bases). The receptor was derived from a man aged 25 to 40 in good health and a related stem cell transplant donor. Sequencing input: naive CD4+ T cells sorted from blood. The CDR3 nucleotides read TGTGCCAGTAGTATAACAGGGTTTTCCAAAAACATTCAGTACTTC. Its translation is CASSITGFSKNIQYF.